These T cell receptor beta chains were read from a single sample in a study of response to subunit inactivated influenza vaccine. TCRdb processed the RT-PCR reads anew with MiXCR; each CDR3 protein has one entry. The data show about 780,000 distinct CDR3 sequences, with 18% seen just once and roughly 11% held by the top ten. The input for sequencing was PBMCs from blood, taken around 5 days after vaccination. Receptors were obtained from a man between 50 and 59 years old who received an inactivated influenza vaccine. The CDR3 runs from the conserved cysteine through the conserved F or W. D genes are given only for firm matches. The size entry is marked missing in some rows and otherwise reads once, few, many or a size class.

clone size: .
V gene: TRBV12-3/TRBV12-4
J gene: TRBJ2-7
D gene: .
CDR3 protein: CASSLNRVDEQYF
CDR3 DNA: TGTGCCAGCAGTCTCAACAGGGTCGACGAGCAGTACTTC

clone size: .
V gene: TRBV12-3/TRBV12-4
J gene: TRBJ2-2
D gene: .
CDR3 protein: CASSHTTRAGELFF
CDR3 DNA: TGTGCCAGCAGCCATACCACTAGAGCCGGGGAGCTGTTTTTT

clone size: .
V gene: TRBV9
J gene: TRBJ2-1
D gene: TRBD1
CDR3 protein: CASSVALGQGDNEQFF
CDR3 DNA: TGTGCCAGCAGCGTAGCTTTGGGACAGGGGGACAATGAGCAGTTCTTC

clone size: .
V gene: TRBV20-1
J gene: TRBJ1-1
D gene: TRBD1
CDR3 protein: CSARDLQGNEAFF
CDR3 DNA: TGCAGTGCTAGAGATTTACAGGGGAATGAAGCTTTCTTT

clone size: .
V gene: TRBV15
J gene: TRBJ2-1
D gene: TRBD2
CDR3 protein: CATSRGGLLYNEQFF
CDR3 DNA: TGTGCCACCAGCAGAGGGGGACTACTTTACAATGAGCAGTTCTTC

clone size: few
V gene: TRBV5-1
J gene: TRBJ2-7
D gene: TRBD2
CDR3 protein: CASSLKSGGYEQYF
CDR3 DNA: TGCGCCAGCAGCTTAAAGTCGGGGGGCTACGAGCAGTACTTC

clone size: many
V gene: TRBV20-1
J gene: TRBJ2-1
D gene: .
CDR3 protein: CSAGRGVDEQFF
CDR3 DNA: TGCAGTGCTGGCAGGGGCGTCGATGAGCAGTTCTTC

clone size: .
V gene: TRBV7-2
J gene: TRBJ2-7
D gene: TRBD1
CDR3 protein: CASSLVDGQGYEQYF
CDR3 DNA: TGTGCCAGCAGCTTGGTGGACGGACAGGGCTACGAGCAGTACTTC

clone size: few
V gene: TRBV3-1
J gene: TRBJ2-1
D gene: TRBD2
CDR3 protein: CASSRLAGGVGNEQFF
CDR3 DNA: TGTGCCAGCAGCCGACTAGCGGGAGGTGTTGGTAATGAGCAGTTCTTC

clone size: .
V gene: TRBV11-2
J gene: TRBJ1-2
D gene: .
CDR3 protein: CASSQVTDANYGYTF
CDR3 DNA: TGTGCCAGCAGCCAAGTAACCGACGCTAACTATGGCTACACCTTC

clone size: .
V gene: TRBV20-1
J gene: TRBJ1-2
D gene: TRBD1
CDR3 protein: CSELQGGYGYTF
CDR3 DNA: TGCAGTGAGCTTCAGGGGGGCTATGGCTACACCTTC

clone size: .
V gene: TRBV20-1
J gene: TRBJ1-2
D gene: .
CDR3 protein: CSGRGPNGYTF
CDR3 DNA: TGCAGTGGGAGGGGACCGAATGGCTACACCTTC

clone size: many
V gene: TRBV29-1
J gene: TRBJ2-7
D gene: .
CDR3 protein: CSVVPPGVSRSNYEQYF
CDR3 DNA: TGCAGCGTCGTTCCCCCCGGAGTCAGTCGATCCAACTACGAGCAGTACTTC

clone size: many
V gene: TRBV12-3/TRBV12-4
J gene: TRBJ2-6
D gene: .
CDR3 protein: CASSFGSGANVLTF
CDR3 DNA: TGTGCCAGCAGTTTTGGCTCTGGGGCCAACGTCCTGACTTTC

clone size: .
V gene: TRBV5-6
J gene: TRBJ2-6
D gene: .
CDR3 protein: CASSLAQHSSGANVLTF
CDR3 DNA: TGTGCCAGCAGCTTGGCCCAACACAGCTCTGGGGCCAACGTCCTGACTTTC

clone size: many
V gene: TRBV5-1
J gene: TRBJ2-2
D gene: .
CDR3 protein: CASSLGQNTGELFF
CDR3 DNA: TGTGCCAGCAGTTTAGGGCAGAACACCGGGGAGCTGTTTTTT

clone size: many
V gene: TRBV7-2
J gene: TRBJ2-2
D gene: .
CDR3 protein: CASSLAGINTGELFF
CDR3 DNA: TGCGCCAGCAGCTTGGCCGGGATAAACACCGGGGAGCTGTTTTTT

clone size: .
V gene: TRBV11-2
J gene: TRBJ2-7
D gene: .
CDR3 protein: CASSLGGFLYEQYF
CDR3 DNA: TGTGCCAGCAGCTTAGGGGGGTTCTTGTACGAGCAGTACTTC

clone size: .
V gene: TRBV6-2/TRBV6-3
J gene: TRBJ2-2
D gene: TRBD2
CDR3 protein: CASSSRGGTGELFF
CDR3 DNA: TGTGCCAGCAGCTCCCGCGGGGGCACCGGGGAGCTGTTTTTT

clone size: few
V gene: TRBV5-5
J gene: TRBJ2-7
D gene: TRBD2
CDR3 protein: CASSLDTSGGSYEQYF
CDR3 DNA: TGTGCCAGCAGCTTGGACACTAGCGGGGGTTCCTACGAGCAGTACTTC

clone size: few
V gene: TRBV20-1
J gene: TRBJ1-1
D gene: .
CDR3 protein: CRRGTNTEAFF
CDR3 DNA: TGCAGGCGGGGGACCAACACTGAAGCTTTCTTT

clone size: many
V gene: TRBV4-1
J gene: TRBJ1-1
D gene: .
CDR3 protein: CASTRDGQGGTEAFF
CDR3 DNA: TGCGCCAGCACCCGGGATGGTCAGGGCGGCACTGAAGCTTTCTTT

clone size: .
V gene: TRBV20-1
J gene: TRBJ2-1
D gene: TRBD1
CDR3 protein: CSATGTGGTRTQFF
CDR3 DNA: TGCAGTGCCACCGGGACAGGTGGGACAAGGACGCAGTTCTTC

clone size: .
V gene: TRBV12-3/TRBV12-4
J gene: TRBJ2-5
D gene: .
CDR3 protein: CASSGGTVLETQYF
CDR3 DNA: TGTGCCAGCAGCGGGGGGACAGTATTAGAGACCCAGTACTTC

clone size: few
V gene: TRBV7-2
J gene: TRBJ2-2
D gene: TRBD2
CDR3 protein: CASSLRLAMHGELFF
CDR3 DNA: TGTGCCAGCAGCTTGCGACTAGCGATGCACGGGGAGCTGTTTTTT

clone size: .
V gene: TRBV4-3
J gene: TRBJ1-2
D gene: TRBD1
CDR3 protein: CASSQEGTGRVGYTF
CDR3 DNA: TGCGCCAGCAGCCAAGAAGGGACAGGGCGTGTTGGCTACACCTTC

clone size: few
V gene: TRBV10-2
J gene: TRBJ1-2
D gene: TRBD1
CDR3 protein: CASSEGQGFGNYGYTF
CDR3 DNA: TGCGCCAGCAGTGAGGGACAGGGTTTTGGTAACTATGGCTACACCTTC

clone size: few
V gene: TRBV7-2
J gene: TRBJ1-5
D gene: .
CDR3 protein: CASSLALGHSNQPQHF
CDR3 DNA: TGTGCCAGCAGCTTAGCGCTGGGCCATAGCAATCAGCCCCAGCATTTT

clone size: few
V gene: TRBV6-4
J gene: TRBJ2-7
D gene: .
CDR3 protein: CASSGPDSYEQYF
CDR3 DNA: TGTGCCAGCAGTGGGCCGGACTCCTACGAGCAGTACTTC

clone size: .
V gene: TRBV10-3
J gene: TRBJ2-2
D gene: TRBD1
CDR3 protein: CAIRASGQGSTGELFF
CDR3 DNA: TGTGCCATCAGAGCCTCGGGACAGGGGTCGACCGGGGAGCTGTTTTTT

clone size: many
V gene: TRBV12-3/TRBV12-4
J gene: TRBJ1-2
D gene: TRBD1
CDR3 protein: CASSPRRTGVGYTF
CDR3 DNA: TGTGCCAGCAGTCCGAGGAGGACAGGGGTTGGCTACACCTTC

clone size: .
V gene: TRBV10-3
J gene: TRBJ2-7
D gene: TRBD1
CDR3 protein: CAISETGGIYEQYF
CDR3 DNA: TGTGCCATCAGTGAGACAGGGGGGATCTACGAGCAGTACTTC

clone size: few
V gene: TRBV9
J gene: TRBJ2-5
D gene: .
CDR3 protein: CASSVEYRVETQYF
CDR3 DNA: TGTGCCAGCAGCGTAGAGTACAGGGTGGAGACCCAGTACTTC

clone size: few
V gene: TRBV5-6
J gene: TRBJ2-2
D gene: TRBD1
CDR3 protein: CASSLAGQGIGGELFF
CDR3 DNA: TGTGCCAGCAGCTTGGCCGGACAGGGGATTGGCGGGGAGCTGTTTTTT

clone size: .
V gene: TRBV11-2
J gene: TRBJ2-2
D gene: .
CDR3 protein: CASSPQTGELFF
CDR3 DNA: TGTGCCAGCAGCCCCCAAACCGGGGAGCTGTTTTTT

clone size: .
V gene: TRBV10-2
J gene: TRBJ2-1
D gene: .
CDR3 protein: CASKLGPWGSSSYNEQFF
CDR3 DNA: TGCGCCAGCAAATTGGGACCGTGGGGATCTAGCTCCTACAATGAGCAGTTCTTC

clone size: few
V gene: TRBV5-4
J gene: TRBJ2-3
D gene: TRBD2
CDR3 protein: CASSHTKRGFSTDTQYF
CDR3 DNA: TGTGCCAGCAGCCACACTAAGCGGGGGTTTAGCACAGATACGCAGTATTTT

clone size: few
V gene: TRBV4-3
J gene: TRBJ2-3
D gene: .
CDR3 protein: CASSQGVKDRTSSTDTQYF
CDR3 DNA: TGCGCCAGCAGCCAAGGTGTTAAGGACAGAACCTCTAGCACAGATACGCAGTATTTT

clone size: few
V gene: TRBV12-3/TRBV12-4
J gene: TRBJ2-3
D gene: TRBD2
CDR3 protein: CASTQAGTDTQYF
CDR3 DNA: TGTGCCAGCACTCAAGCGGGGACAGATACGCAGTATTTT

clone size: .
V gene: TRBV27
J gene: TRBJ1-6
D gene: TRBD1
CDR3 protein: CASREDRGRTPLHF
CDR3 DNA: TGTGCCAGCAGAGAGGACAGGGGGCGGACACCCCTCCACTTT

clone size: .
V gene: TRBV7-8
J gene: TRBJ2-7
D gene: .
CDR3 protein: CASTPFEEQYF
CDR3 DNA: TGTGCCAGCACCCCTTTCGAGGAGCAGTACTTC

clone size: .
V gene: TRBV6-5
J gene: TRBJ2-3
D gene: .
CDR3 protein: CASSYLGRRTDTQYF
CDR3 DNA: TGTGCCAGCAGTTACCTGGGCAGACGCACAGATACGCAGTATTTT

clone size: .
V gene: TRBV15
J gene: TRBJ2-1
D gene: TRBD1
CDR3 protein: CATSRVLDGQGSYNEQFF
CDR3 DNA: TGTGCCACCAGCAGAGTTCTTGACGGACAGGGATCCTACAATGAGCAGTTCTTC

clone size: few
V gene: TRBV20-1
J gene: TRBJ1-2
D gene: .
CDR3 protein: CSARDQKGFYGYTF
CDR3 DNA: TGCAGTGCTAGAGATCAGAAGGGGTTCTATGGCTACACCTTC

clone size: .
V gene: TRBV7-2
J gene: TRBJ2-5
D gene: TRBD2
CDR3 protein: CASSLSGGSLQETQYF
CDR3 DNA: TGTGCCAGCAGTTTAAGCGGGGGCTCTCTCCAAGAGACCCAGTACTTC

clone size: few
V gene: TRBV6-5
J gene: TRBJ2-1
D gene: .
CDR3 protein: CASSRPYNEQFF
CDR3 DNA: TGTGCCAGCAGCCGTCCCTACAATGAGCAGTTCTTC

clone size: few
V gene: TRBV29-1
J gene: TRBJ1-2
D gene: TRBD1
CDR3 protein: CSVEEGQNYGYTF
CDR3 DNA: TGCAGCGTTGAAGAGGGACAGAACTATGGCTACACCTTC

clone size: .
V gene: TRBV7-9
J gene: TRBJ2-5
D gene: .
CDR3 protein: CASSRVGGAETQYF
CDR3 DNA: TGTGCCAGCAGCCGAGTGGGGGGCGCCGAGACCCAGTACTTC

clone size: once
V gene: TRBV11-2
J gene: TRBJ2-2
D gene: TRBD1
CDR3 protein: CASSLYRGKAGELFF
CDR3 DNA: TGTGCCAGCAGCCTTTACAGGGGGAAGGCCGGGGAGCTGTTTTTT